The 27 T cell receptor beta chains listed next were all sequenced from one sample in a study of Graves' ophthalmopathy and Graves' hyperthyroidism. RNA served as the template for amplifying TCR beta CDR3 regions. HTBI primers served in a first-round RT-PCR, which a second-round multiplex PCR followed. MiXCR, applied by TCRdb to the multiplex PCR reads, yields one record per CDR3 protein. The repertoire holds 400,000 to 450,000 distinct CDR3 sequences, with under 25% as singletons. The source material was peripheral blood. The origin of the receptors is a woman aged 18 to 35 with stable Graves' hyperthyroidism.

The V and J genes are TRBV2 and TRBJ1-1, with D possibly being TRBD1 (5 bases). Germline V CDR1 and CDR2: SNHLY, FYNNEI. This CDR3 comprises 16 residues. V was shortened by 4 bases and J by 2 bases, with 17 bases between the two germline ends. This CDR3 is CASSGRVSGSNTEAFF. Here the CDR3 DNA reads TGTGCCAGCAGTGGCAGGGTTAGTGGGTCAAACACTGAAGCTTTCTTT.

This clonotype was detected many times. The chain carries TRBV4-1 and TRBJ2-7, with D perhaps matching TRBD1 (6 bases). Germline-derived CDR1 and CDR2 are MGHRA and YSYEKL. V was clipped by 5 bases and J by 3 bases, with 14 bases between them. The CDR3 extends over 14 amino acids. In nucleotides, the CDR3 is TGCGCCAGCAGCGGAACAGGGAAGATCTACGAGCAGTACTTC. It encodes CASSGTGKIYEQYF.

J is TRBJ1-1 and V is TRBV18; TRBD1 might be the D (5 bases). V lost 4 bases and J lost 3, with 9 bases in between. Germline CDR1 KGHSH, CDR2 LQKENI. The CDR3 length is 13 residues. The CDR3 bases are TGTGCCAGCTCACAGGTGGGGGACACTGAAGCTTTCTTT. Its protein product is CASSQVGDTEAFF.

In its sample, this clonotype was seen a few times. The chain recombines TRBV19 with TRBJ2-2, with 8 bases lining up with TRBD2. V lost 1 base and J lost 4; bases outside the gene matches: 14. The germline CDR1 and CDR2 sequences are LNHDA and SQIVND (reference sequence). CDR3 length equals 19 residues. The CDR3 reads CASSIGFPTSAILTGELFF. The CDR3 coding sequence is TGTGCCAGTAGTATAGGTTTCCCGACTAGCGCGATCCTCACCGGGGAGCTGTTTTTT.

This clonotype was detected many times. The chain carries TRBV4-3 and TRBJ1-2; D gene unclear. Trimming pared 0 bases from V and 2 bases from J, leaving 7 bases between. The CDR3 loop spans 14 amino acids. The germline CDR1 and CDR2 sequences are LGHNA and YSLEER. The CDR3 DNA reads TGCGCCAGCAGCCAAGATCAGCAGAACTATGGCTACACCTTC. This codes for CASSQDQQNYGYTF.

In its sample, this clonotype was seen many times. This chain joins TRBV13 and TRBJ1-1; unclear D gene. V was cut by 4 bases and J by 0 bases, with 15 bases left in between. The CDR3 contains 16 residues. Germline loops: CDR1 PRHDT, CDR2 FYEKMQ (reference sequence). CDR3 loop: CASSSQTDRMNTEAFF. For the CDR3, the DNA is TGTGCCAGCAGCTCCCAGACGGATCGAATGAACACTGAAGCTTTCTTT.

This clonotype came up many times. The chain joins TRBV10-2 to TRBJ2-7, with a tentative D call TRBD2 (5 bases). The CDR3 spans 14 residues. The V gene lost 8 bases and the J gene lost 3 bases, with 17 bases spanning the gap. The germline CDR1 and CDR2 sequences are WSHSY and SAAADI. CDR3 DNA: TGCGCCAGCTCGCCCTCGGGGAGTCTCTACGAGCAGTACTTC. This codes for CASSPSGSLYEQYF.

This clonotype occurred a few times. The chain recombines TRBV28 with TRBJ2-5, with D possibly called TRBD1 or TRBD2 (7 bases each). CDR3 size: 16 residues. V was cut by 5 bases and J by 4 bases, with 20 bases left in between. Germline V gene sequence: CDR1 MDHEN, CDR2 SYDVKM. In DNA, the CDR3 is TGTGCCAGCAGTCCTCCAGGGGGGGGGGCGCGAGAGACCCAGTACTTC. Encoded protein: CASSPPGGGARETQYF.

This clonotype occurred many times. This chain connects TRBV4-2 to TRBJ1-5; D remains unclear. CDR3 length equals 15 residues. Germline V gene data show CDR1 as LGHNA and CDR2 as YNFKEQ. The germline V and J ends were trimmed by 0 bases and 7 bases, with 13 bases remaining between them. The CDR3 sequence is CASSQDWLSGQPQHF. CDR3 in DNA: TGTGCCAGCAGCCAAGATTGGCTGTCGGGGCAGCCCCAGCATTTT.

At least ten counts were recorded for this clonotype. The chain recombines TRBV11-1 with TRBJ1-2; the D gene is possibly TRBD1 (5 bases). The CDR3 is 14 amino acids. Per the germline V gene, CDR1 is SGHAT and CDR2 is FQDESV (reference sequence). The V and J ends lost 5 bases and 1 base respectively, with 11 bases between them. CDR3 coding DNA: TGTGCCAGCAGCAAGGACAACCTTAACTATGGCTACACCTTC. It is translated as CASSKDNLNYGYTF. The whole variable domain, filled in from reference TRBV11-1 and TRBJ1-2, reads EAEVAQSPRYKITEKSQAVAFWCDPISGHATLYWYRQILGQGPELLVQFQDESVVDDSQLPKDRFSAERLKGVDSTLKIQPAELGDSAMYLCASSKDNLNYGYTFGSGTRLTVV.

The chain employs TRBV7-2 and TRBJ2-5; 7 nucleotides line up with TRBD1. This CDR3 has 14 amino acids. Germline V lookup: CDR1 SGHTA, CDR2 FQGNSA. The ends lost 4 bases at V and 5 bases at J; junction bases unmatched: 7. The CDR3 DNA is TGTGCCAGCAGCTCCCAGGGGGTTGGGGAGACCCAGTACTTC. Amino acids: CASSSQGVGETQYF.

This clonotype was counted ten times or more. The chain employs TRBV29-1 and TRBJ2-2; 8 bases agree with TRBD2. CDR3 size: 14 residues. From germline, CDR1 is SQVTM and CDR2 ANQGSEA. V shed 4 bases and J 7 bases; nucleotides not matched to a gene: 8. The DNA of the CDR3 is TGCAGCGTTGGACCGGGACTAGACGTCGGGGAGCTGTTTTTT. It encodes CSVGPGLDVGELFF.

This clonotype came up many times. The V call is TRBV20-1, the J call TRBJ1-2; no firm D call. The CDR3 contains 11 residues. Per germline, CDR1 DFQATT and CDR2 SNEGSKA (reference sequence). The V end lost 4 bases, the J end lost 4 bases, and 7 bases lay between the germline ends. The CDR3 loop reads CSAISSYGYTF. The CDR3 region has the DNA TGCAGTGCTATCAGCAGCTATGGCTACACCTTC.

This clonotype turned up a few times. This chain joins TRBV28 and TRBJ1-6; D is undetermined. Looked up from germline, CDR1 is MDHEN and CDR2 is SYDVKM. The CDR3 contains 12 residues. The ends were cut back, 6 bases at V and 8 bases at J, with 8 bases in the middle. CDR3 protein: CASSPPHSPLHF. The CDR3 DNA reads as TGTGCCAGCAGCCCCCCCCATTCACCCCTCCACTTT.

This clonotype has a count of ten or more. The gene calls are TRBV27 and TRBJ2-3; the D is unclear. CDR3 length equals 13 residues. CDR1 and CDR2 from the germline V gene are MNHEY and SMNVEV (reference sequence). Trimming removed 4 bases at V and 3 bases at J, with 8 bases between. The CDR3: CASSSPRTDTQYF. The CDR3 DNA reads as TGTGCCAGCAGTTCCCCTAGGACAGATACGCAGTATTTT.

The V call is TRBV6-4, the J call TRBJ2-1; the match to TRBD1 covers 11 bases. The CDR3 has 14 residues. The germline V gene has CDR1 MRHNA and CDR2 SNTAGT. The trim removed 6 bases at V and 6 bases at J, leaving 4 bases unmatched. The DNA of the CDR3 is TGTGCCAGCAGCTCCGGGACAGGGGGCAATGAGCAGTTCTTC. It encodes CASSSGTGGNEQFF.

This clonotype has ten or more counts. This chain links TRBV29-1 with TRBJ2-7, with 11 bases fitting TRBD1. The CDR3 is 14 residues long. The trim removed 6 bases at V and 4 bases at J, leaving 8 bases unmatched. Germline V gene data show CDR1 as SQVTM and CDR2 as ANQGSEA. This chain's CDR3 is CSVEKGTGGYEQYF. The CDR3 nucleotides are TGCAGCGTCGAAAAAGGGACAGGGGGATACGAGCAGTACTTC.

This clonotype was observed many times. The chain links TRBV6-1 to TRBJ1-5; unclear D gene. V shed 3 bases and J shed 0 bases, with 6 bases lying between them. The CDR3 consists of 14 residues. CDR1 MNHNS and CDR2 SASEGT come from the germline V gene. CDR3: CASSDGFSNQPQHF. The CDR3, as DNA: TGTGCCAGCAGTGATGGATTTAGCAATCAGCCCCAGCATTTT.

This clonotype was picked up many times. The chain couples TRBV27 to TRBJ2-7; no definite D call. V was clipped by 7 bases and J by 5 bases, with 18 bases between them. CDR1 MNHEY and CDR2 SMNVEV come from the germline V gene (reference sequence). The CDR3 consists of 14 residues. The CDR3 protein is CASNPLGRPHEQYF. DNA for the CDR3: TGTGCCAGCAATCCCCTTGGCCGACCCCACGAGCAGTACTTC.

This clonotype was seen a handful of times. The V and J genes are TRBV6-2 or TRBV6-3 and TRBJ2-7; TRBD1 matches at 10 bases. Germline CDR1 MNHEY, CDR2 SVGEGT. V was clipped by 10 bases and J by 2 bases; unmatched bases: 11. This CDR3 region has 15 residues. In nucleotides, the CDR3 is TGTGCCACCGACAGGGGACAGGGGTTCCCCTACGAGCAGTACTTC. It encodes CATDRGQGFPYEQYF.

The chain is built from TRBV6-5 and TRBJ1-1, with D possibly being TRBD1 (6 bases). The CDR3 is 14 residues long. The V end lost 4 bases, the J end lost 5 bases, and 14 bases lay between the germline ends. CDR1 is MNHEY, CDR2 SVGAGI, per germline. Here the CDR3 reads CASSWDTKSTEAFF. The CDR3 DNA sequence: TGTGCCAGCAGTTGGGACACTAAGAGTACTGAAGCTTTCTTT.

This clonotype was found many times. V usage is TRBV5-5 and J usage is TRBJ2-7, with 9 bases aligning to TRBD2. Germline CDR1 SGHKS, CDR2 YYEKEE (reference sequence). The CDR3 is 15 residues long. The ends lost 4 bases at V and 7 bases at J; junction bases unmatched: 12. CDR3 in amino acids: CASSRRLAETEEQYF. CDR3 in DNA: TGTGCCAGCAGCCGAAGACTAGCGGAAACGGAAGAGCAGTACTTC.

The chain recombines TRBV28 with TRBJ2-7; D could derive from TRBD1 or TRBD2 (5 bases each). Germline values: CDR1 MDHEN, CDR2 SYDVKM. V was cut by 5 bases and J by 6 bases, with 20 bases left in between. This CDR3 has 15 residues. In DNA, the CDR3 is TGTGCCAGCAGTCCTCACGGGACGTTTATCGGCGAGCAGTACTTC. This encodes CASSPHGTFIGEQYF.

This clonotype appeared many times. The chain couples TRBV7-2 to TRBJ2-7, with 7 bases aligning to TRBD1. With V trimmed by 0 bases and J by 1 base, 3 bases remained unmatched. The CDR3 is made up of 15 amino acids. CDR1 SGHTA and CDR2 FQGNSA come from the germline V gene. Written as DNA, the CDR3 is TGTGCCAGCAGCTTAGCAGGGGGCGCATCCTACGAGCAGTACTTC. It encodes CASSLAGGASYEQYF.

This clonotype came up a few times. This may be a read error: a much more frequent sequence differs by one nucleotide. V gene TRBV11-2 combines with J gene TRBJ2-5; weak D call: TRBD1 (5 bases). Germline loops: CDR1 SGHAT, CDR2 FQNNGV. The CDR3 sequence is 14 residues long. CDR3 sequence (DNA): TGTGCCAGCAGCTTTGGGGCAGGCCAAGAGACCAAGTACTTC. It translates to CASSFGAGQETKYF.

This clonotype was observed many times. The chain has TRBV12-3 or TRBV12-4 and TRBJ2-4; 7 bases agree with TRBD1. The trim removed 5 bases at V and 2 bases at J, leaving 6 bases unmatched. The CDR3 has 15 residues. This CDR3 reads CASSDRVGTKNIQYF. The CDR3 nucleotides read TGTGCCAGCAGTGACAGGGTTGGAACCAAAAACATTCAGTACTTC.

On this clonotype itself: The junction differs from germline at one of its ends, possibly a read error. V and J are TRBV6-2 or TRBV6-3 and TRBJ1-1; D is uncertain. This CDR3 has 13 residues. Germline CDR1 and CDR2: MNHEY and SVGEGT. CDR3 nucleotide sequence: TGTTCCAGCAGTTCAGGCGGCGCGGCTGAAGCTTTCTTT. Protein product: CSSSSGGAAEAFF.